The clone carrying this TCR beta chain was detected only a few times. Its antigen is still unknown. The source of the sample is a study of T cell responses to AZD1222 COVID-19 vaccine. Broader study findings: Nearly half of spike-specific TCRs reportedly target unmutated variant regions.

The table came from immunoSEQ multiplex PCR; TCRdb's copy has only in-frame clones and leaves some out. This repertoire shows approximately 150,000 clones, 90% found once; its top ten account for 5% to 6.5%. The specimen was peripheral blood, collected 28 days after the second AZD1222 dose. The source is an adult who received the AZD1222 COVID-19 vaccine.

This CDR3 is CASSQDYSGTQPQYF. The CDR3 DNA sequence: TGTGCCAGCAGCCAAGATTACTCGGGGACGCAACCCCAGTACTTC. The chain carries TRBV3-1 (or the pseudogene TRBV3-2) and TRBJ2-5; D tentatively fits TRBD1 or TRBD2 (5 bases each). Germline V gives CDR1 LGHDT, CDR2 YNNKEL (reference sequence). The CDR3 is 15 amino acids. V was clipped by 0 bases and J by 9 bases, with 17 bases between them.